This T cell receptor beta chain was sequenced in a study of T cell repertoires in cytomegalovirus infection. Study information: Public signatures in TCR beta pointed to CMV infection and matching HLA type. The study, taken as a whole, reports: The cumulative frequency of public TCR beta families distinguished individuals who carried CMV together with the relevant HLA.

On this clonotype itself: Its antigen is currently unknown.

TCRdb re-called the reads through MiXCR, storing one row per CDR3 protein. The table includes fewer than 900,000 distinct CDR3 sequences, almost 30% detected once. Losses at the gene ends were 7 bases for V and 3 bases for J; bases not matched to a gene: 7. This CDR3 is 14 amino acids long. CDR1 is MNHNY and CDR2 is SVGAGI in the germline V gene (reference sequence). V is TRBV6-6 and J is TRBJ2-3; 7 bases are shared with TRBD2. This receptor was obtained from a human donor in good health (CMV status not recorded). Some clones in this sample may be carry-over from other donors' samples. Sequences were derived from cultured CD8+ T cells from PBMCs, sampled from culture after CMV antigen stimulation. The CDR3 reads CASKGGGGTDTQYF. CDR3 nucleotide sequence: TGTGCCAGCAAGGGCGGGGGTGGGACAGATACGCAGTATTTT.